A selection of T cell receptor beta chains follows, all from one sample in a study of T cells after yellow fever vaccination. TCRdb re-derived calls from the 5' RACE reads in MiXCR, one entry per CDR3 protein. The table lists fewer than 350,000 distinct CDR3 sequences, approximately 4% of them singletons. The sample consisted of PBMCs, taken 15 days after the yellow fever booster vaccination. The receptor source for this set is a man aged 18 to 29 who received the YFV17D yellow fever vaccine. Each CDR3 is given with its conserved first and last residue. D genes are given only for firm matches. A clone size is listed for some rows: how often the clone was seen (once, few, many), or a class if it is expanded.

clone size	V gene	D gene	J gene	CDR3 protein	CDR3 DNA
many	TRBV12-3/TRBV12-4	-	TRBJ2-3	CASSPNINTQYF	TGTGCCAGCAGTCCTAATATAAATACGCAGTATTTT
few	TRBV30	TRBD1	TRBJ2-7	CAWSVVGTGDEQYF	TGTGCCTGGAGTGTAGTCGGGACAGGGGACGAGCAGTACTTC
few	TRBV20-1	-	TRBJ1-2	CSARDYRAPANYGYTF	TGCAGTGCTAGAGATTATAGAGCACCAGCTAACTATGGCTACACCTTC
many	TRBV5-1	TRBD1	TRBJ1-2	CASSYGQGYGYTF	TGCGCCAGCAGCTATGGACAGGGTTATGGCTACACCTTC
many	TRBV7-2	-	TRBJ2-4	CASSAQSGAGLDIQYF	TGTGCCAGCAGCGCGCAATCAGGGGCGGGTTTAGACATTCAGTACTTC
many	TRBV20-1	-	TRBJ2-5	CSARDRTSFEETQYF	TGCAGTGCTAGAGATCGCACTTCTTTCGAGGAGACCCAGTACTTC
few	TRBV5-1	TRBD2	TRBJ2-5	CASSSIAGGQETQYF	TGCGCCAGCAGCTCGATAGCGGGGGGTCAAGAGACCCAGTACTTC
many	TRBV7-2	-	TRBJ1-1	CASSLDPVMNTEAFF	TGTGCCAGCAGCTTAGACCCGGTAATGAACACTGAAGCTTTCTTT
many	TRBV4-3	TRBD1	TRBJ2-2	CASRKGAASNTGELFF	TGCGCCAGCAGAAAGGGGGCAGCCTCGAACACCGGGGAGCTGTTTTTT
many	TRBV5-1	-	TRBJ2-3	CASSLEGQSADTQYF	TGCGCCAGCAGCTTGGAGGGGCAAAGCGCAGATACGCAGTATTTT
many	TRBV5-1	-	TRBJ2-3	CASSLAAEGTQYF	TGCGCCAGCAGCTTGGCCGCTGAGGGGACGCAGTATTTT
many	TRBV7-2	-	TRBJ2-1	CASSPKNNEQFF	TGTGCCAGCAGCCCTAAAAACAATGAGCAGTTCTTC
-	TRBV5-6	-	TRBJ2-2	CASSLRRNTGELFF	TGTGCCAGCAGCTTGCGGAGGAACACCGGGGAGCTGTTTTTT
many	TRBV7-7	-	TRBJ2-5	CASSPPKGYETQYF	TGTGCCAGCAGCCCTCCAAAAGGGTATGAGACCCAGTACTTC
many	TRBV9	-	TRBJ2-5	CASSTREGTQYF	TGTGCCAGCAGCACTAGAGAGGGAACCCAGTACTTC
few	TRBV12-3/TRBV12-4	TRBD2	TRBJ2-5	CASRIAGLETQYF	TGTGCCAGCAGGATAGCGGGGTTAGAGACCCAGTACTTC
-	TRBV12-3/TRBV12-4	-	TRBJ1-5	CASSYNRWGEPQHF	TGTGCCAGCAGTTATAACAGGTGGGGCGAGCCCCAGCATTTT
many	TRBV28	TRBD2	TRBJ2-3	CASSFLAGTDTQYF	TGCGCCAGCAGCTTCCTAGCGGGGACAGATACGCAGTATTTT
many	TRBV4-2	TRBD2	TRBJ2-3	CASSQDVVGLGIQDTQYF	TGTGCCAGCAGCCAAGATGTTGTGGGACTAGGTATTCAAGATACGCAGTATTTT
many	TRBV18	-	TRBJ1-1	CASSPQRFNTEAFF	TGTGCCAGCTCACCTCAGAGGTTTAACACTGAAGCTTTCTTT
many	TRBV5-1	-	TRBJ2-4	CASSLGAMKNIQYF	TGCGCCAGCAGCTTGGGGGCGATGAAAAACATTCAGTACTTC
many	TRBV7-9	-	TRBJ2-1	CASSPTTGHEQFF	TGTGCCAGCAGCCCAACCACGGGGCATGAGCAGTTCTTC
few	TRBV25-1	-	TRBJ1-6	CASSYGSPLHF	TGTGCCAGCAGTTACGGTTCACCCCTCCACTTT
many	TRBV24-1	-	TRBJ2-3	CATSDAKAGHTDTQYF	TGTGCCACCAGTGATGCTAAGGCTGGGCACACAGATACGCAGTATTTT
many	TRBV6-5	-	TRBJ2-4	CASSQHLAKNIQYF	TGTGCCAGCAGCCAGCACCTAGCCAAAAACATTCAGTACTTC
few	TRBV4-2	TRBD2	TRBJ2-3	CASSQGRTSGSDTQYF	TGTGCCAGCAGCCAAGGGAGGACTAGCGGGTCGGATACGCAGTATTTT
-	TRBV5-1	-	TRBJ2-7	CASSLVVSGVYEQYF	TGCGCCAGCAGCTTGGTGGTCAGTGGTGTCTACGAGCAGTACTTC
few	TRBV4-1	-	TRBJ1-6	CASSQDLRGRSPLHF	TGCGCCAGCAGCCAAGATCTGAGGGGGAGATCACCCCTCCACTTT
many	TRBV12-3/TRBV12-4	-	TRBJ2-2	CASSFIPPGSNTGELFF	TGTGCCAGCAGTTTCATTCCGCCGGGTTCGAACACCGGGGAGCTGTTTTTT
few	TRBV6-1	-	TRBJ2-3	CASRAGWSTDTQYF	TGTGCCAGCAGGGCAGGGTGGAGCACAGATACGCAGTATTTT
few	TRBV5-6	-	TRBJ2-7	CASSFRTADYEQYF	TGTGCCAGCAGCTTCCGGACAGCCGACTACGAGCAGTACTTC
many	TRBV20-1	TRBD2	TRBJ2-1	CSANSGGAWGEQFF	TGCAGTGCTAACAGCGGGGGGGCCTGGGGTGAGCAGTTCTTC
many	TRBV6-5	-	TRBJ2-5	CASSYSNTGQETQYF	TGTGCCAGCAGTTACTCGAATACAGGACAAGAGACCCAGTACTTC
-	TRBV10-3	-	TRBJ2-5	CAISFSEAVQETQYF	TGTGCCATCAGCTTCTCGGAGGCCGTCCAAGAGACCCAGTACTTC